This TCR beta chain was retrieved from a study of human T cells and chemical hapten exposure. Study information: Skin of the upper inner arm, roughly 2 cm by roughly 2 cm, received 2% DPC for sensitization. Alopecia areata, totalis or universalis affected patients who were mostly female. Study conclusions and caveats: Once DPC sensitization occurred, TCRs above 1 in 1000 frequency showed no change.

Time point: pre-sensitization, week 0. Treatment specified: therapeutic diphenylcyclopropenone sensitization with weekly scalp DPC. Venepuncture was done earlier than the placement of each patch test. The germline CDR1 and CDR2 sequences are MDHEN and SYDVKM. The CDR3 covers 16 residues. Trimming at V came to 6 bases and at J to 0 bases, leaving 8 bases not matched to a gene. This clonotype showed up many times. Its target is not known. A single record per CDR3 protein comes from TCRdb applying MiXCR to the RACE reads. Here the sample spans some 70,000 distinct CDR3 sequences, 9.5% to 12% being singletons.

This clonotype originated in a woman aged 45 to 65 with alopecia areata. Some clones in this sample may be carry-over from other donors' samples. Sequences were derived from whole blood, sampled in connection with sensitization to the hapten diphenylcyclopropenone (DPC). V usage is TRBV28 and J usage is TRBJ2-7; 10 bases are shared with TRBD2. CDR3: CASSQPSSGSSYEQYF. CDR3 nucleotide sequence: TGTGCCAGCAGCCAACCTTCTAGCGGGAGCTCCTACGAGCAGTACTTC.